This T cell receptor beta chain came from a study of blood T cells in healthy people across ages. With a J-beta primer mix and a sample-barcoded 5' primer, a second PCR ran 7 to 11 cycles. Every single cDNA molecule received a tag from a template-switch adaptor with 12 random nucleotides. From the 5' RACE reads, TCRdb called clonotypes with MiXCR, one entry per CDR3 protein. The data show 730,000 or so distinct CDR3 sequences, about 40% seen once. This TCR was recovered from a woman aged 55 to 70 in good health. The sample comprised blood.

The CDR3 nucleotides are TGTGCCAGCAGCGCCCGAGGCAGGGATACGCAGTATTTT. It codes for CASSARGRDTQYF. The gene calls are TRBV7-2 and TRBJ2-3; D gene uncertain. The CDR3 runs to 13 residues. Germline V gene data show CDR1 as SGHTA and CDR2 as FQGNSA. Between the trimmed V and J ends, which lost 5 bases and 6 bases, there was a span of 12 bases.